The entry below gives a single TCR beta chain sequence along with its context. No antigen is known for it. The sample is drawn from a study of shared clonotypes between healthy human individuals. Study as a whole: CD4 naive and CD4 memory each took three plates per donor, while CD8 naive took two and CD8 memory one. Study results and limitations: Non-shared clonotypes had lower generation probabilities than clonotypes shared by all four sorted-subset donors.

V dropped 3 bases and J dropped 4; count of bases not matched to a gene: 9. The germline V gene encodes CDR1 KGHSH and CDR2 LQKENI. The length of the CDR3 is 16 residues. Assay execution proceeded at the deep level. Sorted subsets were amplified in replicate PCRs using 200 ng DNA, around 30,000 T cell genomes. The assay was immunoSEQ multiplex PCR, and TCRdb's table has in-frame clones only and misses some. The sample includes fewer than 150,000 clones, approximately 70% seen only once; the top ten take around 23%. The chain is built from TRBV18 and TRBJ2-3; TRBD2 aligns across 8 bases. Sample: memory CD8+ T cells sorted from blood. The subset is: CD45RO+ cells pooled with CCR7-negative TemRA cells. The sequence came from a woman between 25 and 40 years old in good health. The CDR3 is CASSPQLAERADTQYF. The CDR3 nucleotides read TGTGCCAGCTCACCCCAACTAGCGGAACGGGCAGATACGCAGTATTTT.